Below are 21 T cell receptor beta chains sequenced from a single sample in a study of blood T cell repertoires in COVID-19. Libraries were prepared by immunoSEQ multiplex PCR; TCRdb keeps only in-frame clonotypes and omits some of them. The sample has under 300,000 clones, around 89% seen once. The sample taken for sequencing was PBMCs or T cells enriched from blood (not recorded which). These receptors were taken from a woman in her thirties or forties with acute COVID-19.

This clone occurred a few times. The genes are TRBV19 and TRBJ1-2, with 7 positions matching TRBD1. After removal of 5 bases from V and 4 bases from J, the junction contained 10 bases not matched to a gene. The CDR3 sequence is 15 residues long. Per germline, CDR1 LNHDA and CDR2 SQIVND (reference sequence). The CDR3 protein is CASSRGGRSPYGYTF. The CDR3 DNA sequence: TGTGCCAGTAGTCGAGGGGGCAGGTCCCCCTATGGCTACACCTTC.

This chain uses TRBV10-2 with TRBJ2-5; D uncertain. CDR3 length: 14 residues. CDR1 is WSHSY and CDR2 is SAAADI in the germline V gene. V lost 4 bases, J lost 2 bases, and 11 bases lay in between. Written as DNA, the CDR3 is TGCGCCAGCAGTGGGCTGGCCCCACAAGAGACCCAGTACTTC. Translation gives CASSGLAPQETQYF.

The V and J genes are TRBV30 and TRBJ1-4; 9 nucleotides line up with TRBD1. This CDR3 is built from 15 residues. Germline CDR1 is GTSNPN and CDR2 is SVGIG (reference sequence). J gave up 10 bases and V 5 bases, and 14 bases lay outside the gene matches. The CDR3 DNA reads as TGTGCCTGGGAGGCCCCACAGGGGGCTTATGGAAAACTGTTTTTT. It specifies CAWEAPQGAYGKLFF.

The genes are TRBV5-4 and TRBJ2-1, with 7 bases identical to TRBD1. V gave up 5 bases and J gave up 5 bases; unmatched junction bases: 4. The CDR3 is 13 amino acids. Germline CDR1 is SGHNT and CDR2 is YYREEE (reference sequence). The CDR3 is CASRRTGNNEQFF. CDR3 DNA: TGTGCCAGCAGGAGGACAGGAAACAATGAGCAGTTCTTC.

The chain uses TRBV6-5 and TRBJ1-2; 7 bases align to TRBD1. The V gene's germline CDR1 is MNHEY and CDR2 SVGAGI. Germline trimming cut 8 bases from V and 0 bases from J; bases unmatched to any gene: 9. The CDR3 is 15 residues long. CDR3 in amino acids: CASGRGNRANYGYTF. The DNA for the CDR3 is TGTGCCAGCGGCAGGGGGAACAGGGCTAACTATGGCTACACCTTC.

The gene calls are TRBV7-2 and TRBJ1-1; 10 positions agree with TRBD1. This CDR3 region has 17 residues. CDR1 and CDR2 (germline): SGHTA, FQGNSA. V was pared by 1 base and J by 1 base, with 6 bases of the junction left unmatched. CDR3: CASSLVGQGPQNTEAFF. In DNA form, the CDR3 reads TGTGCCAGCAGCTTAGTGGGACAGGGGCCCCAGAACACTGAAGCTTTCTTT.

The chain links TRBV13 to TRBJ2-1; 10 bases align to TRBD2. The junction had 6 bases not matched to a gene; V was cut back by 4 bases and J by 6 bases. In germline, CDR1 is PRHDT, CDR2 FYEKMQ (reference sequence). This CDR3 has 15 amino acids. The CDR3 nucleotides read TGTGCCAGCAGCTCCCCTAGCGGGGGACTCAATGAGCAGTTCTTC. It codes for CASSSPSGGLNEQFF.

CDR3 DNA: TGTGCCTGGAGTACAGGCCTGAACACTGAAGCTTTCTTT. This gives the protein CAWSTGLNTEAFF. This rearrangement joins TRBV30 to TRBJ1-1, with TRBD1 as a possible D gene (5 bases). CDR3 length equals 13 residues. CDR1 GTSNPN and CDR2 SVGIG come from the germline V gene (reference sequence). Trimming cost V 2 bases and J 0 bases, with 7 bases left between them.

J is TRBJ1-2 and V is TRBV18; 7 bases are a match to TRBD1. The CDR3 is 16 amino acids. CDR1 and CDR2 (germline): KGHSH, LQKENI. V gave up 3 bases and J gave up 2 bases; unmatched junction bases: 9. The CDR3: CASSPQQGPLNYGYTF. CDR3 nucleotides: TGTGCCAGCTCACCGCAACAGGGGCCGCTAAACTATGGCTACACCTTC.

The chain has TRBV7-6 and TRBJ1-5; D may be TRBD1 (6 bases). The CDR3 consists of 13 residues. Germline V lookup: CDR1 SGHVS, CDR2 FNYEAQ. Trimming removed 5 bases from V and 7 bases from J, with 12 bases in between. CDR3 sequence (DNA): TGTGCCAGCAGCCGACAGGTGGGCCAGCCCCAGCATTTT. Its translation: CASSRQVGQPQHF. Looking up the rest from reference TRBV7-6 and TRBJ1-5 gives the full variable domain: GAGVSQSPRYKVTKRGQDVALRCDPISGHVSLYWYRQALGQGPEFLTYFNYEAQQDKSGLPNDRFSAERPEGSISTLTIQRTEQRDSAMYRCASSRQVGQPQHFGDGTRLSIL.

This chain links TRBV18 with TRBJ2-7, with 9 bases fitting TRBD1. J lost 5 bases, V lost 4 bases, and 9 bases had no gene match. Germline assignment: CDR1 KGHSH and CDR2 LQKENI. CDR3 length: 15 residues. The CDR3 loop is CASSLSGTGRHEQYF. DNA of the CDR3: TGTGCCAGCTCACTCTCCGGGACAGGGAGACACGAGCAGTACTTC.

The CDR3: CASSIVPTSGQPQHF. CDR3 bases: TGTGCCAGTAGTATAGTCCCTACGTCGGGACAGCCCCAGCATTTT. J is TRBJ1-5 and V is TRBV19; no clear D gene. V dropped 1 base and J dropped 7 bases, with 14 bases sitting between them. CDR3 length equals 15 residues. Germline assignment: CDR1 LNHDA and CDR2 SQIVND (reference sequence).

The chain recombines TRBV27 with TRBJ1-6, with TRBD1 matching 7 bases. This CDR3 spans 15 amino acids. Trimming at V came to 5 bases and at J to 5 bases, leaving 6 bases not matched to a gene. Germline V gene sequence: CDR1 MNHEY, CDR2 SMNVEV (reference sequence). Written as DNA, the CDR3 is TGTGCCAGCAGTCCCGGGACAGTTAATAATTCACCCCTCCACTTT. Translated: CASSPGTVNNSPLHF.

The chain employs TRBV6-6 and TRBJ2-7; tentatively, D is TRBD1 (6 bases). The CDR3 has 15 amino acids. Germline V gene data show CDR1 as MNHNY and CDR2 as SVGAGI (reference sequence). Deletions cut 0 bases from V and 2 bases from J, with 11 bases between. CDR3 region: CASSYSPTGTYEQYF. The CDR3 nucleotides are TGTGCCAGCAGTTACTCGCCGACAGGAACCTACGAGCAGTACTTC.

The gene calls are TRBV30 and TRBJ2-7, with D possibly matching TRBD1 (5 bases). Trimming cost V 1 base and J 3 bases, with 7 bases left between them. The CDR3 runs 12 residues. Germline V gene data show CDR1 as GTSNPN and CDR2 as SVGIG (reference sequence). The CDR3 DNA reads as TGTGCCTGGAGTGACGACAGCTACGAGCAGTACGTC. It yields the protein CAWSDDSYEQYV.

The V and J genes are TRBV6-5 and TRBJ1-2; D may be TRBD1 (6 bases). The V end lost 4 bases, the J end lost 7 bases, and 16 bases lay between the germline ends. This CDR3 contains 14 residues. From germline, CDR1 is MNHEY and CDR2 SVGAGI. CDR3 loop: CASSSTGSGLGYTF. CDR3 bases: TGTGCCAGCAGTTCCACAGGGAGCGGCCTTGGCTACACCTTC.

Only one count was recorded for this clone. V and J are TRBV7-9 and TRBJ2-7, with D uncertain. Germline V lookup: CDR1 SEHNR, CDR2 FQNEAQ (reference sequence). CDR3 length: 13 amino acids. Trimming took 3 bases from V and 3 from J, leaving 9 bases between them. The CDR3 coding sequence is TGTGCCAGCAGCTTGGGCTGGAACTACGAGCAGTACGTC. Amino acid sequence: CASSLGWNYEQYV.

The chain links TRBV28 to TRBJ2-7, with D tentatively TRBD2 (6 bases). The CDR3 extends over 14 amino acids. Trimming removed 7 bases at V and 3 bases at J, with 16 bases between. Germline V gives CDR1 MDHEN, CDR2 SYDVKM. The CDR3 region has the DNA TGTGCCAGCACCGGAGGGACCACACTCTACGAGCAGTACGTC. Its protein product is CASTGGTTLYEQYV.

The gene calls are TRBV3-1 (or the pseudogene TRBV3-2) and TRBJ1-5, with D maybe TRBD1 (5 bases). V gave up 5 bases and J gave up 4 bases, with 12 bases separating them. The CDR3 has 14 amino acids. CDR1 LGHDT and CDR2 YNNKEL come from the germline V gene (reference sequence). CDR3 amino acids: CASSFSGDNQPQHF. DNA for the CDR3: TGTGCCAGCAGCTTCTCGGGGGATAATCAGCCCCAGCATTTT.

This clone was seen only a few times. The chain couples TRBV5-4 to TRBJ1-1; D is perhaps TRBD1 (5 bases). Per germline, CDR1 SGHNT and CDR2 YYREEE (reference sequence). V lost 1 base and J lost 2, with 12 bases in between. The CDR3 has 15 residues. CDR3: CASSLPPDRNTEAFF. As DNA, the CDR3 is TGTGCCAGCAGCTTGCCCCCCGACAGAAACACTGAAGCTTTCTTT. The whole variable domain, filled in from reference TRBV5-4 and TRBJ1-1, reads ETGVTQSPTHLIKTRGQQVTLRCSSQSGHNTVSWYQQALGQGPQFIFQYYREEENGRGNFPPRFSGLQFPNYSSELNVNALELDDSALYLCASSLPPDRNTEAFFGQGTRLTVV.

The V gene is TRBV10-2, the J gene TRBJ1-3, with D unresolved. CDR3 length: 17 residues. CDR1 WSHSY and CDR2 SAAADI come from the germline V gene. V lost 1 base and J 0 bases, leaving 13 bases between the germline ends. The CDR3: CASSEWEQSLSGNTIYF. For the CDR3, the DNA is TGCGCCAGCAGTGAGTGGGAGCAGAGTCTCTCTGGAAACACCATATATTTT.